This is a list of T cell receptor beta chains from one sample in a study of T cell repertoires in cytomegalovirus infection. TCRdb processed the reads anew with MiXCR; each CDR3 protein has one entry. The sample consists of hundreds of thousands of distinct CDR3 sequences, more than 30% of them appearing once. These TCRs' antigens remain unknown. Specimen: cultured PBMCs, collected from culture after CMV antigen stimulation. Receptors were obtained from a human donor in good health (CMV status not recorded). Some clones in this sample may be carry-over from other donors' samples. CDR3s include the opening cysteine and the closing phenylalanine or tryptophan. The D gene is left open where the match is weak. Clone size appears in some rows only: once, few, many, or a class for an expanded clone.

d_call: TRBD2; j_call: TRBJ2-5; v_call: TRBV7-6; clone_size: .; cdr3_nt: TGTGCTAGCAGCGTCAGGACTAGCGGGAACCTACAAGAGACCCAGTACTTC; cdr3_aa: CASSVRTSGNLQETQYF
d_call: TRBD1; j_call: TRBJ2-5; v_call: TRBV4-3; clone_size: .; cdr3_nt: TGCGCCAGCAGCCGTTTCTTGGACAGGGACGAGACCCAGTACTTC; cdr3_aa: CASSRFLDRDETQYF
d_call: .; j_call: TRBJ2-2; v_call: TRBV11-2; clone_size: .; cdr3_nt: TGTGCCACCATTCGGGACACCAACACCGGGGAGCTGTTTTTT; cdr3_aa: CATIRDTNTGELFF
d_call: .; j_call: TRBJ1-1; v_call: TRBV3-1; clone_size: few; cdr3_nt: TGTGCCAGCAGCCAAGGACCCACACCGAACACTGAAGCTTTCTTT; cdr3_aa: CASSQGPTPNTEAFF
d_call: .; j_call: TRBJ2-7; v_call: TRBV7-2; clone_size: few; cdr3_nt: TGTGCCAGCAGCTTTGGGCGTTCAAGCTACGAGCAGTACTTC; cdr3_aa: CASSFGRSSYEQYF
d_call: .; j_call: TRBJ2-7; v_call: TRBV12-3/TRBV12-4; clone_size: .; cdr3_nt: TGTGCCAGCAGTTTAAACGGGGAAACCTACGAGCAGTACTTC; cdr3_aa: CASSLNGETYEQYF
d_call: .; j_call: TRBJ2-5; v_call: TRBV5-5; clone_size: few; cdr3_nt: TGTGCCAGCAGCTACCCAGCTCAAGAGACCCAGTACTTC; cdr3_aa: CASSYPAQETQYF
d_call: TRBD2; j_call: TRBJ2-7; v_call: TRBV7-2; clone_size: many; cdr3_nt: TGTGCCAGCAGCTTAGCGGGAGGGCCTTACGAGCAGTACTTC; cdr3_aa: CASSLAGGPYEQYF
d_call: .; j_call: TRBJ1-1; v_call: TRBV28; clone_size: .; cdr3_nt: TGTGCCAGCTGCCCGGCGGGGACCATGAACACTGAAGCTTTCTTT; cdr3_aa: CASCPAGTMNTEAFF
d_call: .; j_call: TRBJ1-5; v_call: TRBV19; clone_size: .; cdr3_nt: TGTGCCAGTAGTATATTAGGGGTAAGCAATCAGCCCCAGCATTTT; cdr3_aa: CASSILGVSNQPQHF
d_call: TRBD1; j_call: TRBJ2-7; v_call: TRBV12-3/TRBV12-4; clone_size: .; cdr3_nt: TGTGCCAGCAGTTTCGGAAACAGGGGACAGGTCGACGAGCAGTACTTC; cdr3_aa: CASSFGNRGQVDEQYF